The 15 T cell receptor beta chains below were found in one sample sequenced in a study of CD8+ T cells in alopecia areata. Documented treatment: oral pan-JAK inhibitor, 5-10 mg twice daily. Sequencing used cDNA as its template, made by extracting RNA and reverse transcribing it. Sequencing was performed with immunoSEQ multiplex PCR; in TCRdb, only in-frame clones are kept and a portion is missing. The table lists about 120,000 clones, 56% of them singletons. Specimen: CD4+ T cells sorted from blood, collected at week 24, from a patient treated with tofacitinib. These receptors all stem from a human donor with alopecia areata.

The chain links TRBV30 to TRBJ1-1, with no clear D. The germline gives CDR1 GTSNPN, CDR2 SVGIG (reference sequence). The ends were cut back, 0 bases at V and 7 bases at J, with 12 bases in the middle. The CDR3 has 13 amino acids. CDR3 sequence: CAWSVGRRFEAFF. Written as DNA, the CDR3 is TGTGCCTGGAGTGTAGGCAGGAGGTTTGAAGCTTTCTTT. The complete variable domain, with remaining parts taken from reference TRBV30 and TRBJ1-1, reads SQTIHQWPATLVQPVGSPLSLECTVEGTSNPNLYWYRQAAGRGLQLLFYSVGIGQISSEVPQNLSASRPQDRQFILSSKKLLLSDSGFYLCAWSVGRRFEAFFGQGTRLTVV.

This sequence joins TRBV4-1 and TRBJ1-1, with TRBD1 matching over 8 bases. With 0 bases clipped from V and 3 bases from J, the junction kept 6 bases outside the gene matches. The CDR3 runs 16 residues. Germline CDR1 MGHRA, CDR2 YSYEKL. CDR3 loop: CASSQDGRGLDTEAFF. In nucleotides, the CDR3 is TGCGCCAGCAGCCAAGACGGCAGGGGGCTGGACACTGAAGCTTTCTTT.

The rearrangement uses TRBV30 and TRBJ1-1; tentative D call: TRBD1 (6 bases). The CDR3 length is 13 residues. V was cut by 3 bases and J by 10 bases, with 18 bases left in between. The germline V gene has CDR1 GTSNPN and CDR2 SVGIG (reference sequence). CDR3 sequence: CAWSAGHPLGAFF. The DNA of the CDR3 is TGTGCCTGGAGCGCGGGACATCCCTTGGGAGCTTTCTTT.

The CDR3 coding sequence is TGTGCCAGCAGACCCGCGGGCAATCAGCCCCAGCATTTT. Residues: CASRPAGNQPQHF. V usage is TRBV6-5 and J usage is TRBJ1-5; D remains ambiguous. CDR3 length: 13 residues. Trimming took off 6 bases at V and 2 bases at J, with 8 bases between the two ends. From germline, CDR1 is MNHEY and CDR2 SVGAGI.

The table lists this clone with a few counts. The gene calls are TRBV6-1 and TRBJ1-1, with a weak D call TRBD1 (6 bases). The CDR3 is 15 amino acids. Germline loops: CDR1 MNHNS, CDR2 SASEGT. The ends were cut back, 3 bases at V and 6 bases at J, with 17 bases in the middle. CDR3 loop: CASSDIGQGLSEAFF. CDR3 nucleotide sequence: TGTGCCAGCAGTGATATCGGCCAGGGGCTGTCTGAAGCTTTCTTT.

The chain employs TRBV5-6 and TRBJ2-7, with D unclear. The J call may be incorrect, as the DNA end agrees better with TRBJ2-5. The CDR3 spans 15 residues. Per germline, CDR1 SGHDT and CDR2 YYEEEE. CDR3 nucleotides: TGTGCCAGCAGCTTGGCGCTGGCGGCCGGGGAGACCCAGTACTTC. It yields the protein CASSLALAAGETQYF.

In this sample, this clone turned up once. The gene calls are TRBV5-6 and TRBJ2-7; possibly TRBD2 for D (5 bases). Germline CDR1 and CDR2: SGHDT and YYEEEE. This CDR3 has 14 amino acids. The V end was cut by 4 bases, the J end by 1 base, with 12 bases between. This chain's CDR3 is CASSPLSASYEQYF. In DNA, the CDR3 is TGTGCCAGCAGCCCCCTTAGCGCGTCCTACGAGCAGTACTTC.

This clone was picked up one time. The gene calls are TRBV13 and TRBJ1-3, with 7 bases matching TRBD1. J lost 4 bases, V lost 4 bases, and 4 bases had no gene match. This CDR3 is 14 amino acids long. From germline, CDR1 is PRHDT and CDR2 FYEKMQ (reference sequence). The CDR3 reads CASSSTGSGNTIYF. CDR3 DNA sequence: TGTGCCAGCAGCTCGACAGGGTCGGGAAACACCATATATTTT.

J is TRBJ2-3 and V is TRBV5-1; D perhaps matches TRBD1 (6 bases). The CDR3 runs 14 residues. Trimming shortened V by 0 bases and J by 6 bases, and 11 bases separated the two germline ends. CDR1 and CDR2 (germline): SGHRS, YFSETQ. The CDR3 region has the DNA TGCGCCAGCAGCTTGGACAGGGCCAGGGATACGCAGTATTTT. Translated, it gives CASSLDRARDTQYF. Supplemented by reference TRBV5-1 and TRBJ2-3, the full variable domain reads KAGVTQTPRYLIKTRGQQVTLSCSPISGHRSVSWYQQTPGQGLQFLFEYFSETQRNKGNFPGRFSGRQFSNSRSEMNVSTLELGDSALYLCASSLDRARDTQYFGPGTRLTVL.

The chain employs TRBV11-2 and TRBJ1-5; D not resolved. V was trimmed by 1 base and J by 2 bases, leaving 9 bases between them. Germline assignment: CDR1 SGHAT and CDR2 FQNNGV. The CDR3 runs 15 residues. CDR3: CASSLAGAGNQPQHF. The DNA for the CDR3 is TGTGCCAGCAGCTTAGCGGGAGCAGGCAATCAGCCCCAGCATTTT. The full variable domain, with the rest looked up from reference TRBV11-2 and TRBJ1-5, is EAGVAQSPRYKIIEKRQSVAFWCNPISGHATLYWYQQILGQGPKLLIQFQNNGVVDDSQLPKDRFSAERLKGVDSTLKIQPAKLEDSAVYLCASSLAGAGNQPQHFGDGTRLSIL.

This chain joins TRBV29-1 and TRBJ2-3; no reliable D call. CDR1 SQVTM and CDR2 ANQGSEA come from the germline V gene. V was pared by 1 base and J by 0 bases, with 14 bases between. The CDR3 extends over 16 amino acids. The DNA for the CDR3 is TGCAGCGTTGAAGTTTGGGGAACAACTAGCACAGATACGCAGTATTTT. Encoded protein: CSVEVWGTTSTDTQYF.

The chain employs TRBV11-3 and TRBJ2-1; no reliable D call. The germline CDR1 and CDR2 sequences are SGHNT and YENEEA. Trimming took off 6 bases at V and 9 bases at J, with 15 bases between the two ends. The CDR3 has 13 amino acids. CDR3 protein: CASSGVPGGEQFF. CDR3 bases: TGTGCCAGCAGTGGGGTCCCTGGTGGTGAGCAGTTCTTC.

The chain joins TRBV5-6 to TRBJ2-7; a possible D gene is TRBD2 (5 bases). CDR1 and CDR2 from the germline V gene are SGHDT and YYEEEE. This CDR3 comprises 11 residues. V was cut by 2 bases and J by 10 bases, with 10 bases left in between. The CDR3 spells CASSLLGEQYF. For the CDR3, the DNA is TGTGCCAGCAGCTTACTCGGGGAACAGTACTTC.

This sequence joins TRBV7-2 and TRBJ1-1; D gene ambiguous. The CDR3 is 12 residues long. Trimming took off 6 bases at V and 0 bases at J, with 5 bases between the two ends. The germline V gene encodes CDR1 SGHTA and CDR2 FQGNSA. In DNA form, the CDR3 reads TGTGCCAGCAGTGGGATGAACACTGAAGCTTTCTTT. This codes for CASSGMNTEAFF.

This chain joins TRBV23-1 and TRBJ1-2; D might be TRBD1 (5 bases). TRBV23-1 is placed among ORFs of uncertain function. The CDR3 loop spans 16 amino acids. V was pared by 4 bases and J by 0 bases, with 15 bases between. In DNA form, the CDR3 reads TGCGCCAGCAGTCCCCGCCGGACACTGACTAACTATGGCTACACCTTC. This codes for CASSPRRTLTNYGYTF.